Following are 29 T cell receptor beta chains from one sample sequenced in a study. In TCRdb, the 5' RACE reads were re-called with MiXCR into one record per CDR3 protein. This table holds about 32,000 distinct CDR3 sequences, around 22% found once. The material sequenced was memory CD4+ T cells sorted from blood. Described subset: memory CD4+ T cells, CD4+CD45RO+CD25-. The receptors shown here come from a female donor with breast cancer.

A note on this clonotype: A read error may be the cause here, since a much bigger clone is one base away. CDR3 sequence: CASSARAENTEAFF. CDR3 sequence (DNA): TGCGCCAGCAGCGCACGGGCAGAGAACACTGAAGCTTTCTTT. The chain uses TRBV5-1 and TRBJ1-1; no clear D gene. The CDR3 covers 14 residues. The V gene lost 4 bases and the J gene lost 1 base, with 11 bases spanning the gap. In germline, CDR1 is SGHRS, CDR2 YFSETQ.

This clonotype occurred many times. V and J are TRBV6-5 and TRBJ1-5; D possibly corresponds to TRBD1 (5 bases). Per the germline V gene, CDR1 is MNHEY and CDR2 is SVGAGI. This CDR3 has 15 residues. V was shortened by 7 bases and J by 1 base, with 14 bases between the two germline ends. DNA for the CDR3: TGTGCCAGCAAAGTCTCGGGGACGAGCAATCAGCCCCAGCATTTT. This encodes CASKVSGTSNQPQHF.

This rearrangement joins TRBV27 to TRBJ1-1; D is perhaps TRBD1 (6 bases). CDR1 is MNHEY, CDR2 SMNVEV, per germline (reference sequence). Trimming stripped 5 bases from V and 10 bases from J, with 14 bases between. The CDR3 consists of 12 residues. As DNA, the CDR3 is TGTGCCAGCAGTGCCACAGGGAGAGGAGCTTTCTTT. Its translation is CASSATGRGAFF.

The rearrangement joins TRBV20-1 to TRBJ2-2, with 10 bases matching TRBD1. Germline CDR1 DFQATT, CDR2 SNEGSKA (reference sequence). With 5 bases clipped from V and 2 bases from J, the junction kept 5 bases outside the gene matches. This CDR3 has 15 amino acids. CDR3 sequence: CSAPRQGANTGELFF. CDR3 nucleotides: TGCAGTGCTCCTAGACAGGGGGCCAACACCGGGGAGCTGTTTTTT.

A note on this clonotype: Sequence at one end of the junction differs from germline and may be a read error. This sequence joins TRBV11-2 and TRBJ2-1, with TRBD2 as a possible D gene (5 bases). Germline CDR1 SGHAT, CDR2 FQNNGV. The CDR3 loop spans 15 amino acids. CDR3: CAGSLGPSRYNEQFF. The CDR3 DNA reads TGTGCCGGCAGCTTAGGGCCTAGCCGGTACAATGAGCAGTTCTTC. Looking up the rest from reference TRBV11-2 and TRBJ2-1 gives the full variable domain: EAGVAQSPRYKIIEKRQSVAFWCNPISGHATLYWYQQILGQGPKLLIQFQNNGVVDDSQLPKDRFSAERLKGVDSTLKIQPAKLEDSAVYLCAGSLGPSRYNEQFFGPGTRLTVL.

This clonotype was observed a few times. The chain employs TRBV4-1 and TRBJ2-5, with 7 bases fitting TRBD1. From germline, CDR1 is MGHRA and CDR2 YSYEKL. CDR3 size: 15 residues. J was trimmed by 5 bases and V by 0 bases; bases with no gene match: 6. The CDR3 DNA reads as TGCGCCAGCAGCCAAGAGACAGGGACGGTGGAGACCCAGTACTTC. It specifies CASSQETGTVETQYF.

This clonotype occurred a few times. The chain is built from TRBV7-6 and TRBJ1-1, with 7 nucleotides matching TRBD1. V was pared by 1 base and J by 0 bases, with 8 bases of the junction left unmatched. CDR1 is SGHVS, CDR2 FNYEAQ, per germline. The CDR3 has 17 residues. The CDR3 DNA follows: TGTGCCAGCAGCTTAGTGGTGGGACAGTCCATGAACACTGAAGCTTTCTTT. This encodes CASSLVVGQSMNTEAFF.

This clonotype was seen repeatedly, ten times or more. This chain uses TRBV27 with TRBJ2-7, with a weak D call TRBD1 (6 bases). Looked up from germline, CDR1 is MNHEY and CDR2 is SMNVEV (reference sequence). The CDR3 sequence is 16 residues long. The V end lost 5 bases, the J end lost 3 bases, and 20 bases lay between the germline ends. CDR3 nucleotides: TGTGCCAGCAGTCCGGGACAAGGCCTTGTGGGCTACGAGCAGTACTTC. Translated, it gives CASSPGQGLVGYEQYF.

The chain carries TRBV20-1 and TRBJ2-2; the D gene is possibly TRBD2 (7 bases). CDR3 length: 13 residues. V was trimmed by 6 bases and J by 4 bases, leaving 12 bases between them. Germline V gene sequence: CDR1 DFQATT, CDR2 SNEGSKA (reference sequence). The CDR3 is CSAEGGATGELFF. The CDR3 bases are TGCAGTGCGGAAGGGGGGGCCACCGGGGAGCTGTTTTTT.

The V gene is TRBV29-1, the J gene TRBJ2-6, with D hard to call. The CDR3 has 17 amino acids. Deletions cut 0 bases from V and 0 bases from J, with 12 bases between. The germline CDR1 and CDR2 sequences are SQVTM and ANQGSEA. The CDR3 region has the DNA TGCAGCGTTGAAGAGGGCTATAAACGCTCTGGGGCCAACGTCCTGACTTTC. Translated, it gives CSVEEGYKRSGANVLTF.

This clonotype was detected only a few times. V is TRBV3-1 and J is TRBJ1-4, with D possibly being TRBD1 (6 bases). V was shortened by 5 bases and J by 8 bases, with 18 bases between the two germline ends. This CDR3 region has 15 residues. Germline V gene sequence: CDR1 LGHDT, CDR2 YNNKEL (reference sequence). The CDR3 DNA reads TGTGCCAGCAGCTCTACAGGGTATCGGACCGAAAAACTGTTTTTT. This sequence encodes CASSSTGYRTEKLFF.

This clonotype has a count of ten or more. The chain couples TRBV5-4 to TRBJ2-1, with 9 bases matching TRBD2. The CDR3 extends over 15 amino acids. The germline gives CDR1 SGHNT, CDR2 YYREEE (reference sequence). The junction had 6 bases not matched to a gene; V was cut back by 2 bases and J by 6 bases. This CDR3 is CASSFSGSIGNEQFF. CDR3 sequence (DNA): TGTGCCAGCAGCTTTAGCGGGAGTATAGGCAATGAGCAGTTCTTC.

The V and J genes are TRBV10-2 and TRBJ2-1; 7 bases line up with TRBD2. This CDR3 is 16 amino acids long. V trimming: 0 bases; J trimming: 5 bases; junction bases outside the gene matches: 7. CDR1 and CDR2 from the germline V gene are WSHSY and SAAADI. CDR3 DNA: TGCGCCAGCAGTGAGTCCTGGACTAGTTCCCACAATGAGCAGTTCTTC. Translated: CASSESWTSSHNEQFF.

In this sample, this clonotype turned up many times. The chain employs TRBV5-1 and TRBJ2-2; a weak D match, TRBD1 (6 bases). V was shortened by 4 bases and J by 2 bases, with 12 bases between the two germline ends. Germline loops: CDR1 SGHRS, CDR2 YFSETQ. The CDR3 is 15 amino acids. CDR3 loop: CASSRPGHNTGELFF. CDR3 sequence (DNA): TGCGCCAGCAGCCGCCCGGGACACAACACCGGGGAGCTGTTTTTT.

This clonotype was seen ten or more times. V and J are TRBV20-1 and TRBJ1-1; TRBD1 agrees at 9 bases. V gave up 0 bases and J gave up 5 bases; unmatched junction bases: 13. From germline, CDR1 is DFQATT and CDR2 SNEGSKA (reference sequence). CDR3 length equals 17 residues. This chain's CDR3 is CSARDRHRGRVRTEAFF. For the CDR3, the DNA is TGCAGTGCTAGAGATAGGCACAGGGGGCGGGTGAGAACTGAAGCTTTCTTT.

This clonotype has more than one count but fewer than ten. The chain recombines TRBV4-1 with TRBJ2-5, with D perhaps TRBD2 (6 bases). V was clipped by 3 bases and J by 5 bases, with 13 bases between them. Germline values: CDR1 MGHRA, CDR2 YSYEKL. This CDR3 has 14 residues. This CDR3 is CASSHRTIEETQYF. The CDR3 DNA reads as TGCGCCAGCAGCCACCGGACTATTGAGGAGACCCAGTACTTC.

The chain joins TRBV5-1 to TRBJ2-3; D unclear. The germline V gene encodes CDR1 SGHRS and CDR2 YFSETQ. V was trimmed by 4 bases and J by 1 base, leaving 7 bases between them. The CDR3 covers 13 residues. DNA for the CDR3: TGCGCCAGCAGCCTCGGGCGCACAGATACGCAGTATTTT. Amino acids: CASSLGRTDTQYF.

About this clonotype: With a much larger clone just one base away, this may be a read error. This sequence joins TRBV6-5 and TRBJ2-2; possible D gene TRBD2, 5 bases. The CDR3 loop spans 15 amino acids. Germline V gene data show CDR1 as MNHEY and CDR2 as SVGAGI. CDR3 loop: CASSYRDGSSGELLF. The CDR3 region has the DNA TGTGCCAGCAGTTATAGAGACGGCAGTTCCGGGGAGCTGCTTTTT.

The rearrangement uses TRBV7-2 and TRBJ2-7; TRBD2 matches at 7 bases. Germline CDR1 is SGHTA and CDR2 is FQGNSA. Germline trimming cut 10 bases from V and 0 bases from J; bases unmatched to any gene: 9. The CDR3 spans 14 residues. DNA of the CDR3: TGTGCCACCGGGGGGACCATCAGCTCCTACGAGCAGTACTTC. Its translation: CATGGTISSYEQYF.

About this clonotype: Since a much larger clone is just one base distant, this may be a read error. The chain employs TRBV4-3 and TRBJ2-5; TRBD2 agrees at 7 bases. Germline CDR1 and CDR2: LGHNA and YSLEER. CDR3 length equals 16 residues. The V and J ends lost 0 bases and 9 bases, in that order; junction bases with no gene match: 13. The CDR3 sequence: CASSQDGQAMGGAQYF. CDR3 bases: TGCGCCAGCAGCCAAGATGGCCAGGCAATGGGAGGGGCCCAGTACTTC.

Remarks on this clonotype: The junction departs from the called germline gene at one end, perhaps through a read error. The rearrangement joins TRBV4-1 to TRBJ1-5; 7 nucleotides align to TRBD1. Germline lookup yields CDR1 MGHRA and CDR2 YSYEKL. This CDR3 has 14 residues. CDR3 nucleotide sequence: TGCGCCGGCAGCCGAGGGGGCAACAATCAGCCCCAGCATTTT. Encoded protein: CAGSRGGNNQPQHF.

Only a few counts were recorded for this clonotype. The genes are TRBV4-1 and TRBJ1-1, with D perhaps matching TRBD1 (6 bases). Deletions cut 0 bases from V and 8 bases from J, with 19 bases between. The V gene's germline CDR1 is MGHRA and CDR2 YSYEKL. The CDR3 has 16 amino acids. CDR3 bases: TGCGCCAGCAGCCAAGATTGGGTAGGGGGTTATAGCGAAGCTTTCTTT. It translates to CASSQDWVGGYSEAFF.

This chain connects TRBV4-1 to TRBJ2-3; D unclear. The CDR3 has 16 residues. Germline-derived CDR1 and CDR2 are MGHRA and YSYEKL. Trimming left V 0 bases short and J 1 base short, with 11 bases between. CDR3 amino acids: CASSQDSFGGTDTQYF. The CDR3 DNA is TGCGCCAGCAGCCAAGACTCGTTCGGAGGCACAGATACGCAGTATTTT.

Details on this clonotype: One end of the junction does not line up with germline, which may come from a read error. The genes are TRBV5-6 and TRBJ1-5; a weak D match, TRBD1 (6 bases). CDR1 and CDR2 from the germline V gene are SGHDT and YYEEEE. This CDR3 is built from 16 residues. The DNA of the CDR3 is TGTGCCAGCGGCTTCAGGGGATCTGGGAGCAATCAGCCCCAGCATTTT. Translation: CASGFRGSGSNQPQHF.

The chain couples TRBV28 to TRBJ2-3, with 8 nucleotides matching TRBD2. The V segment lost 2 bases and the J segment 3 bases; nucleotides outside the gene matches: 1. The CDR3 runs 14 residues. The germline gives CDR1 MDHEN, CDR2 SYDVKM. CDR3 DNA sequence: TGTGCCAGCAGTTTAGAGCGGGAGACAGATACGCAGTATTTT. It specifies CASSLERETDTQYF.

This chain joins TRBV2 and TRBJ1-1; D remains ambiguous. Germline-derived CDR1 and CDR2 are SNHLY and FYNNEI. The V gene lost 3 bases and the J gene lost 5 bases, with 10 bases spanning the gap. The CDR3 is 13 amino acids. The CDR3 DNA is TGTGCCAGCAGTGACCACAGCCGGACTGAAGCTTTCTTT. Protein sequence: CASSDHSRTEAFF.

The V and J genes are TRBV28 and TRBJ2-2, with D possibly matching TRBD2 (6 bases). The germline gives CDR1 MDHEN, CDR2 SYDVKM. There are 15 residues in the CDR3. The V end was cut by 6 bases, the J end by 3 bases, with 14 bases between. CDR3 protein: CASSQRTIYTGELFF. CDR3 in DNA: TGTGCCAGCAGCCAAAGGACTATCTACACCGGGGAGCTGTTTTTT.

This clonotype appeared a few times. The gene calls are TRBV5-6 and TRBJ2-6; no clear D. CDR1 and CDR2 from the germline V gene are SGHDT and YYEEEE. This CDR3 comprises 15 residues. The V end lost 1 base, the J end lost 0 bases, and 5 bases lay between the germline ends. CDR3 residues: CASSLKSSGANVLTF. The CDR3 nucleotides are TGTGCCAGCAGCTTGAAAAGCTCTGGGGCCAACGTCCTGACTTTC.

This sequence joins TRBV4-1 and TRBJ2-5; D call uncertain. Germline V gives CDR1 MGHRA, CDR2 YSYEKL. The CDR3 is 14 residues long. Trimming took off 0 bases at V and 7 bases at J, with 12 bases between the two ends. CDR3 DNA: TGCGCCAGCAGCCAAGAGTCGGGCTTCGGGACCCAGTACTTC. Protein product: CASSQESGFGTQYF.